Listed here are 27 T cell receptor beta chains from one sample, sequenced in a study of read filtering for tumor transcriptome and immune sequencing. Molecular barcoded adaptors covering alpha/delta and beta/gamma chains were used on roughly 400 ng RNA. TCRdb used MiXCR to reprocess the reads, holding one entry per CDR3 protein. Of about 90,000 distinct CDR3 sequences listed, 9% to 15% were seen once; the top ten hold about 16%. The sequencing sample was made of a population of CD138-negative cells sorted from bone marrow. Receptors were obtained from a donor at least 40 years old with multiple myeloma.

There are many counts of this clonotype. CDR3 residues: CAWREQSTGELFF. CDR3 in DNA: TGTGCCTGGAGGGAACAAAGCACCGGGGAGCTGTTTTTT. The rearrangement uses TRBV30 and TRBJ2-2; D remains ambiguous. Germline values: CDR1 GTSNPN, CDR2 SVGIG (reference sequence). Trimming took 3 bases from V and 4 from J, leaving 9 bases between them. The CDR3 has 13 residues.

CDR3 DNA sequence: TGCAGTGCTAGAGATAAGGGGGGTCTAGCGGGAGCAGATACGCAGTATTTT. Protein sequence: CSARDKGGLAGADTQYF. The V and J genes are TRBV20-1 and TRBJ2-3; 10 bases match TRBD2. Germline V gene lookup returns CDR1 DFQATT and CDR2 SNEGSKA (reference sequence). Trimming took 0 bases from V and 4 from J; bases not matched to a gene: 10. The CDR3 has 17 amino acids.

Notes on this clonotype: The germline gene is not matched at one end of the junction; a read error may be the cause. The CDR3 reads CSARELAGEGRSHEQYF. The CDR3 nucleotides read TGCAGTGCTAGAGAGCTAGCGGGAGAGGGCCGCTCCCACGAGCAGTACTTC. The chain employs TRBV20-1 and TRBJ2-7; 10 nucleotides agree with TRBD2. The CDR3 is 17 residues long. The germline V gene encodes CDR1 DFQATT and CDR2 SNEGSKA (reference sequence).

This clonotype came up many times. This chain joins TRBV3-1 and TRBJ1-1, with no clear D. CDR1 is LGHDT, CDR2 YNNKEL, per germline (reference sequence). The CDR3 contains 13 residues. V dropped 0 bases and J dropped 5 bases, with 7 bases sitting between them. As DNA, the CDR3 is TGTGCCAGCAGCCAAGACGTCAGGACTGAAGCTTTCTTT. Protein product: CASSQDVRTEAFF.

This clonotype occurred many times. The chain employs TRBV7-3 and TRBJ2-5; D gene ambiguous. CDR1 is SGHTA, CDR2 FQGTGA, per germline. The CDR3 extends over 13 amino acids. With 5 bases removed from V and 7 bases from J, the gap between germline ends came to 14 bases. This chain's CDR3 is CASSTGPEGTQYF. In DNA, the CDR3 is TGTGCCAGCAGCACCGGCCCCGAAGGGACCCAGTACTTC.

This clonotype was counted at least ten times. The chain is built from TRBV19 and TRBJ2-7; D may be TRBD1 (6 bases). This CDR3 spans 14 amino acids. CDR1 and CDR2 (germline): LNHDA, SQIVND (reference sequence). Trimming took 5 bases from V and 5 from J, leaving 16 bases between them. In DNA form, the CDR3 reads TGTGCCAGTAGTGATGGGCAGGGGAAGCACGAGCAGTACTTC. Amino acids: CASSDGQGKHEQYF.

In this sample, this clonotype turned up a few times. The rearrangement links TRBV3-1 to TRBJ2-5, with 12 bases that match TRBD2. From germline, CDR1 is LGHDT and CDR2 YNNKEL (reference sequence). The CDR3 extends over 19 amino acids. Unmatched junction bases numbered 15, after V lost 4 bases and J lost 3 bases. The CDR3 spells CASSRSLAGGPGLKETQYF. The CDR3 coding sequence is TGTGCCAGCAGCCGTTCGCTAGCGGGAGGGCCAGGGTTGAAAGAGACCCAGTACTTC.

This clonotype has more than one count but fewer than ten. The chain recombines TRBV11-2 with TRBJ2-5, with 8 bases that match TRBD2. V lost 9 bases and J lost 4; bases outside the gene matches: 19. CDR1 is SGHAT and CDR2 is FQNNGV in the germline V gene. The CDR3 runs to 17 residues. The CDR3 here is CARLYLGRAKDLETQYF. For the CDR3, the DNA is TGTGCCAGACTCTACCTCGGGAGGGCCAAGGATTTAGAGACCCAGTACTTC.

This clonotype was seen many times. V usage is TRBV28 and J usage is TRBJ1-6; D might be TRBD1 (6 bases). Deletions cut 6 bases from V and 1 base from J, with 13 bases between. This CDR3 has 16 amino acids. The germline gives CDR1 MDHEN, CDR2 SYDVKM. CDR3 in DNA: TGTGCCAGCAGGCCCTCAACAGGGTCCTATAATTCACCCCTCCACTTT. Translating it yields CASRPSTGSYNSPLHF.

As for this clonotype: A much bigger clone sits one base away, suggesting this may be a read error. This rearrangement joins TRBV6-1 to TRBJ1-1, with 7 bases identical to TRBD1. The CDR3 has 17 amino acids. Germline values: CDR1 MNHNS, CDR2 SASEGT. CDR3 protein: CASTALGGENPKSPLRF. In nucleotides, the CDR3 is TGTGCCAGCACCGCGCTAGGGGGCGAAAACCCGAAATCACCCCTCCGCTTT.

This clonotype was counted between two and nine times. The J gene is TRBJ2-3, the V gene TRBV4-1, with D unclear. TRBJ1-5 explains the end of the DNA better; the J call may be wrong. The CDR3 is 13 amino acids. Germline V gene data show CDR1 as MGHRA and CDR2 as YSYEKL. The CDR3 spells CASSQHRRDTQHF. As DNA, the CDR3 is TGCGCCAGCAGCCAACACCGCCGGGATACGCAGCATTTT.

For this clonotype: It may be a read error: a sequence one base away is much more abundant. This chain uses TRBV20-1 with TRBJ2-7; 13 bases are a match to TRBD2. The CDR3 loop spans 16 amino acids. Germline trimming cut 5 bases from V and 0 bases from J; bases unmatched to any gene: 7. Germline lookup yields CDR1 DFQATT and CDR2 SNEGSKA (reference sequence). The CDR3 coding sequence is TGCAGTGCTGCTGGACTAGCGGGGGACAACTCCTACGAGCAGTACTTC. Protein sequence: CSAAGLAGDNSYEQYF.

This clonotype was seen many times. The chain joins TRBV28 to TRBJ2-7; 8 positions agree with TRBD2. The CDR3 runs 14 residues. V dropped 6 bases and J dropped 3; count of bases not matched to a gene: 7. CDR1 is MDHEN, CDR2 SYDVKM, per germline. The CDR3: CASRSSGRVYEQYF. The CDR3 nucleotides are TGTGCCAGCAGAAGCAGCGGGAGAGTCTACGAGCAGTACTTC.

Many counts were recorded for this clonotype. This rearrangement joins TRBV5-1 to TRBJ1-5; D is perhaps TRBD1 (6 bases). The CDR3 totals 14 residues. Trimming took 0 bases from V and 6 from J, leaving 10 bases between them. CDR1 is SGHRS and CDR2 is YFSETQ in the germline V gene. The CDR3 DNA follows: TGCGCCAGCAGCTTGGTGGGGGGGCTTCAGCCCCAGCATTTT. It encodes CASSLVGGLQPQHF. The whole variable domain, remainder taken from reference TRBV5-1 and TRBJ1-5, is KAGVTQTPRYLIKTRGQQVTLSCSPISGHRSVSWYQQTPGQGLQFLFEYFSETQRNKGNFPGRFSGRQFSNSRSEMNVSTLELGDSALYLCASSLVGGLQPQHFGDGTRLSIL.

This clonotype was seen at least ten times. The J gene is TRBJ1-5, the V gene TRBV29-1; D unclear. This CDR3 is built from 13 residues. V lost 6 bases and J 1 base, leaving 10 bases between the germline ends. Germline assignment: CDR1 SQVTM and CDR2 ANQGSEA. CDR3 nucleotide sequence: TGCAGCGTCAGGCTGGGAAGCAATCAGCCCCAGCATTTT. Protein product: CSVRLGSNQPQHF.

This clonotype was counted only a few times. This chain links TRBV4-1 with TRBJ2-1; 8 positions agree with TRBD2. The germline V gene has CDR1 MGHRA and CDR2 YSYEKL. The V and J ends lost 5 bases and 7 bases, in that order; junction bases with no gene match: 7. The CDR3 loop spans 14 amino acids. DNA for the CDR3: TGCGCCAGCAGCAGTGGACTAGCCGTGAATGAGCAGTTCTTC. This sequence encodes CASSSGLAVNEQFF.

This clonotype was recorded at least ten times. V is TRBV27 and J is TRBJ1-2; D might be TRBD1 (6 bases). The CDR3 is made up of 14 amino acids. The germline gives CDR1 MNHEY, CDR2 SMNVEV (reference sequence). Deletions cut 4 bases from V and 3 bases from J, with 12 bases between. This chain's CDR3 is CASSYGGLDYGYTF. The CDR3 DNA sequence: TGTGCCAGCAGTTATGGGGGCCTGGACTATGGCTACACCTTC.

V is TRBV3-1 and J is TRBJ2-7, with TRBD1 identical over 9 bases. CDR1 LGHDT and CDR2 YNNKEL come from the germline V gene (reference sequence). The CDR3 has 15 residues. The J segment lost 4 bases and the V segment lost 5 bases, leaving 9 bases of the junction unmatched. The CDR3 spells CASSIPGTGFYEQYF. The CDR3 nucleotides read TGTGCCAGCAGCATTCCGGGGACAGGGTTTTACGAGCAGTACTTC.

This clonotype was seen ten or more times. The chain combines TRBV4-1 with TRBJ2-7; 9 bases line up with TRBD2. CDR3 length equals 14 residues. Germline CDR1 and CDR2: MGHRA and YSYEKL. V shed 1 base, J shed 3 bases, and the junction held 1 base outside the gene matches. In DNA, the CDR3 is TGCGCCAGCAGCCAAGGACTAGCGGACTACGAGCAGTACTTC. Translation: CASSQGLADYEQYF.

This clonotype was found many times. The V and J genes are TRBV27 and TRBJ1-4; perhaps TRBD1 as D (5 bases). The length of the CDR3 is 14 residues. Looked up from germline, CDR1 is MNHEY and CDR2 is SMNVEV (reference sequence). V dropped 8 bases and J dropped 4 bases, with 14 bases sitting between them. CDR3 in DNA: TGTGCCAGCGGAGAAGGGGCTTTTAATGAAAAACTGTTTTTT. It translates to CASGEGAFNEKLFF.

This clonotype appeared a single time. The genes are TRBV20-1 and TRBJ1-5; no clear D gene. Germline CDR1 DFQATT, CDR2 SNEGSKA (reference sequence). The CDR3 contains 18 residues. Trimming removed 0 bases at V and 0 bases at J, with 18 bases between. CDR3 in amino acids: CSARDRTAGILSNQPQHF. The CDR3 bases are TGCAGTGCTAGAGATCGGACGGCGGGGATTCTTAGCAATCAGCCCCAGCATTTT.

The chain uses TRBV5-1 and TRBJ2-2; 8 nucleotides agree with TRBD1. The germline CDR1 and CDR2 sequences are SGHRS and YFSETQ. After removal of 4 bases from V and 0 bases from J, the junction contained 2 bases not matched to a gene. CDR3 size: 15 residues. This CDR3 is CASSRQGSNTGELFF. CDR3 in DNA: TGCGCCAGCAGCAGACAGGGGTCGAACACCGGGGAGCTGTTTTTT.

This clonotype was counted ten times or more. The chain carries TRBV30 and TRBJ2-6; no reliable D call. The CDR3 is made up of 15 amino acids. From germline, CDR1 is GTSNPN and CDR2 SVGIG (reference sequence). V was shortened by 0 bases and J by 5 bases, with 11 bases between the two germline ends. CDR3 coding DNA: TGTGCCTGGAGTGTCTCACGAACTCGGGCCAACGTCCTGACTTTC. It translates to CAWSVSRTRANVLTF. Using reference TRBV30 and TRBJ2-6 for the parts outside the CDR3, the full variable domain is SQTIHQWPATLVQPVGSPLSLECTVEGTSNPNLYWYRQAAGRGLQLLFYSVGIGQISSEVPQNLSASRPQDRQFILSSKKLLLSDSGFYLCAWSVSRTRANVLTFGAGSRLTVL.

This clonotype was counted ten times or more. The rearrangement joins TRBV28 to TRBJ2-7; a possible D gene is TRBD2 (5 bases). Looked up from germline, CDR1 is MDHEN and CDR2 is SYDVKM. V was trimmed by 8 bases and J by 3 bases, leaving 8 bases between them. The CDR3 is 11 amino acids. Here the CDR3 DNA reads TGTGCCAGCGGGAGTAGCTACGAGCAGTACTTC. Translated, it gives CASGSSYEQYF.

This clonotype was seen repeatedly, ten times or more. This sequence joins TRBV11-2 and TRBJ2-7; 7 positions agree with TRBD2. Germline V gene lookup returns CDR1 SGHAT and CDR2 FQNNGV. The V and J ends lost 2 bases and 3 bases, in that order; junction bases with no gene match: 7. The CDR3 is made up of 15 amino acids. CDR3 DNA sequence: TGTGCCAGCAGCTTAAGTCCGCTAGCGGACTACGAGCAGTACTTC. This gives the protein CASSLSPLADYEQYF.

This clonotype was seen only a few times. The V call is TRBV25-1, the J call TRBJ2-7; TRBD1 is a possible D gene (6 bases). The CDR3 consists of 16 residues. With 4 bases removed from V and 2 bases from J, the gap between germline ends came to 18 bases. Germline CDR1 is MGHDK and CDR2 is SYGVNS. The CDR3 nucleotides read TGTGCCAGCAGTGGTTCGGGGACACCATACACCTACGAGCAGTACTTC. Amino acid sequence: CASSGSGTPYTYEQYF.

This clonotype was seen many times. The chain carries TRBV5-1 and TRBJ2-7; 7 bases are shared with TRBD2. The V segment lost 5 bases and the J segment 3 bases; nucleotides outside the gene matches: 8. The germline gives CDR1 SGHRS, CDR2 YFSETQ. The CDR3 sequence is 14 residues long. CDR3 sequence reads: CASRGAGLHYEQYF. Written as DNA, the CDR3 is TGCGCCAGCAGGGGAGCGGGGCTCCACTACGAGCAGTACTTC.